The rows below give T cell receptor beta chains drawn from one sample of a study of cytomegalovirus exposure and HLA in healthy donors. Generated by immunoSEQ multiplex PCR, the TCRdb table keeps only in-frame clones and is missing some. The table shows approximately 150,000 clones, with 60% to 80% occurring only once. Sequencing used PBMCs. The receptors originated from a man between 18 and 35 years old in good health and CMV-seropositive. CDR3s include the opening cysteine and the closing phenylalanine or tryptophan. A D gene is named only where the DNA matches it firmly. Not all rows give a size; the values are once, few, many and, for expanded clones, a class.

CASRKLTGETSQPQHF | TGTGCCAGTCGAAAACTGACAGGGGAGACGAGTCAGCCCCAGCATTTT | TRBJ1-5 | TRBV19 | TRBD1 | .
CASSLGVWGEDSYEQYF | TGCGCCAGCAGCTTGGGGGTATGGGGGGAGGACTCCTACGAGCAGTACTTC | TRBJ2-7 | TRBV5-1 | . | few
CASGGRPEQFF | TGTGCCAGCGGAGGGAGACCTGAGCAGTTCTTC | TRBJ2-1 | TRBV28 | . | .
CASSDPGGSGNQPQHF | TGTGCCAGCAGTGATCCAGGGGGATCGGGCAATCAGCCCCAGCATTTT | TRBJ1-5 | TRBV6-1 | TRBD1 | .
CSVEDLGLAGENEQFF | TGCAGCGTTGAAGATCTCGGGCTAGCGGGAGAAAATGAGCAGTTCTTC | TRBJ2-1 | TRBV29-1 | TRBD2 | .
CASSLAAGLNTEAFF | TGCGCCAGCAGCTTGGCGGCGGGATTGAACACTGAAGCTTTCTTT | TRBJ1-1 | TRBV5-1 | . | .
CASSEQTATGNTIYF | TGTGCCAGCAGTGAGCAGACAGCCACTGGAAACACCATATATTTT | TRBJ1-3 | TRBV2 | . | .
CSVEVFGQSFTEAFF | TGCAGCGTTGAAGTGTTTGGGCAATCGTTCACTGAAGCTTTCTTT | TRBJ1-1 | TRBV29-1 | . | .
CATSRDLRSSINYGYTF | TGTGCCACCAGCAGAGATCTTAGGAGTAGCATTAACTATGGCTACACCTTC | TRBJ1-2 | TRBV15 | . | .
CASSQVSRKNTEAFF | TGCGCCAGCAGCCAAGTATCCAGGAAGAACACTGAAGCTTTCTTT | TRBJ1-1 | TRBV4-1 | . | .
CASSRGETGNEQFF | TGTGCCAGCAGCCGGGGGGAAACTGGCAATGAGCAGTTCTTC | TRBJ2-1 | TRBV5-4 | TRBD2 | .
CAWSPLAGGRDTQYF | TGTGCCTGGAGTCCGCTAGCGGGAGGCCGGGATACGCAGTATTTT | TRBJ2-3 | TRBV30 | TRBD2 | .
CASSSRGRGHYEQYF | TGTGCCAGCAGCTCCAGGGGGCGCGGGCACTACGAGCAGTACTTC | TRBJ2-7 | TRBV11-1 | TRBD1 | once
CAWSAAMPGYQYF | TGTGCCTGGAGTGCTGCGATGCCCGGGTATCAGTACTTC | TRBJ2-7 | TRBV30 | . | .
CASRSAGGPSYEQYF | TGTGCCAGCCGCTCAGCGGGAGGGCCCTCCTACGAGCAGTACTTC | TRBJ2-7 | TRBV28 | TRBD2 | .
CASSPKQLSSGNTIYF | TGTGCCAGCTCACCTAAACAGTTATCCTCTGGAAACACCATATATTTT | TRBJ1-3 | TRBV18 | . | .
CASQPRGGGGHYGYTF | TGCGCCAGCCAGCCAAGGGGAGGCGGAGGGCACTATGGCTACACCTTC | TRBJ1-2 | TRBV5-1 | . | .
CSVRDFDNEQFF | TGCAGCGTTCGGGACTTCGACAATGAGCAGTTCTTC | TRBJ2-1 | TRBV29-1 | . | few
CASSGRTGEDEQYF | TGTGCCAGCAGCGGAAGGACAGGGGAGGACGAGCAGTACTTC | TRBJ2-7 | TRBV5-5 | TRBD1 | .
CATSRGGSLNEKLFF | TGTGCCACCAGCAGAGGCGGGAGCCTGAATGAAAAACTGTTTTTT | TRBJ1-4 | TRBV15 | . | .
CASSPSGGRSQETQYF | TGTGCCAGCAGCCCCTCTGGCGGGAGATCCCAAGAGACCCAGTACTTC | TRBJ2-5 | TRBV7-2 | TRBD2 | .
CASSAPPSGRNSYNEQFF | TGTGCCAGCAGCGCCCCGCCTAGCGGGAGGAATTCCTACAATGAGCAGTTCTTC | TRBJ2-1 | TRBV9 | TRBD2 | .
CASSRGDRYLNTEAFF | TGTGCCAGCAGCCGCGGGGACAGGTATTTGAACACTGAAGCTTTCTTT | TRBJ1-1 | TRBV28 | TRBD1 | .
CATSRDRGASTEAFF | TGTGCCACCAGCAGAGATCGGGGAGCCTCCACTGAAGCTTTCTTT | TRBJ1-1 | TRBV15 | . | .
CASSFRPEVPPYEQYF | TGTGCCAGCAGCTTCCGGCCGGAGGTCCCCCCATACGAGCAGTACTTC | TRBJ2-7 | TRBV7-3 | . | .
CASRQGAAETQYF | TGTGCCAGCAGACAGGGGGCGGCAGAGACCCAGTACTTC | TRBJ2-5 | TRBV6-5 | TRBD1 | .
CASSTGGGTSGTDTQYF | TGTGCCAGTAGTACAGGGGGCGGGACTAGCGGCACAGATACGCAGTATTTT | TRBJ2-3 | TRBV19 | TRBD2 | .
CASSSWDRGQDEQFF | TGTGCCAGCAGTTCCTGGGACAGGGGTCAGGATGAGCAGTTCTTC | TRBJ2-1 | TRBV6-5 | TRBD1 | .
CSVPDRNTGELFF | TGCAGCGTTCCGGACAGAAACACCGGGGAGCTGTTTTTT | TRBJ2-2 | TRBV29-1 | . | .
CASSETGSYEQYF | TGTGCCAGCAGTGAAACAGGCTCCTACGAGCAGTACTTC | TRBJ2-7 | TRBV28 | . | .
CASSSHSGGNNEQFF | TGCGCCAGCAGCTCGCATAGCGGGGGTAACAATGAGCAGTTCTTC | TRBJ2-1 | TRBV5-1 | TRBD2 | .
CASSSPTGWYYEQYF | TGTGCCAGCAGTTCCCCGACAGGGTGGTACTACGAGCAGTACTTC | TRBJ2-7 | TRBV28 | TRBD1 | .
CASSLATALEGNTEAFF | TGCGCCAGCAGCTTGGCCACAGCACTTGAGGGGAACACTGAAGCTTTCTTT | TRBJ1-1 | TRBV5-1 | . | .
CASSPGPPSMNTEAFF | TGTGCCAGCAGTCCAGGCCCGCCAAGTATGAACACTGAAGCTTTCTTT | TRBJ1-1 | TRBV28 | . | .
CASSQDRRATEAFF | TGCGCCAGCAGCCAAGATCGGAGGGCCACTGAAGCTTTCTTT | TRBJ1-1 | TRBV4-1 | . | .
CASSLLSGTGSGYTF | TGTGCCAGCAGTTTACTTTCCGGGACAGGGAGTGGCTACACCTTC | TRBJ1-2 | TRBV27 | TRBD1 | .
CASSLSGRDGYTF | TGTGCCAGCAGTTTAAGTGGGAGAGATGGCTACACCTTC | TRBJ1-2 | TRBV27 | . | .
CASSLISGEAFF | TGCGCCAGCAGCTTGATATCCGGTGAAGCTTTCTTT | TRBJ1-1 | TRBV5-1 | . | few
CASSLAPGVDQPQHF | TGCGCCAGCAGCTTGGCCCCAGGGGTAGATCAGCCCCAGCATTTT | TRBJ1-5 | TRBV5-1 | . | .
CASSLGWAEQYF | TGTGCCAGCAGCTTAGGGTGGGCCGAGCAGTACTTC | TRBJ2-7 | TRBV7-9 | . | .
CASSLWTGGFHNEQFF | TGTGCCAGCAGTTTATGGACGGGAGGGTTCCACAATGAGCAGTTCTTC | TRBJ2-1 | TRBV28 | TRBD2 | few
CASSSGQETQYF | TGCGCCAGCAGCTCGGGCCAAGAGACCCAGTACTTC | TRBJ2-5 | TRBV5-1 | . | few
CASSLAQGTQNTEAFF | TGTGCCAGCAGCTTGGCTCAGGGGACACAAAACACTGAAGCTTTCTTT | TRBJ1-1 | TRBV7-9 | . | .
CASSPPAGGNYEQYF | TGTGCCAGCTCACCACCAGCGGGGGGCAACTACGAGCAGTACTTC | TRBJ2-7 | TRBV18 | TRBD2 | few
CASSIPPARGNEKLFF | TGTGCCAGTAGTATACCCCCCGCCAGGGGGAATGAAAAACTGTTTTTT | TRBJ1-4 | TRBV19 | TRBD1 | .
CPSNHDRGRGNEQFF | TGTCCCAGCAACCACGATAGGGGGAGGGGCAATGAGCAGTTCTTC | TRBJ2-1 | TRBV6-5 | . | .
CASSLAFRTGSSYNEQFF | TGTGCCAGCAGCTTAGCCTTTAGGACAGGGAGCTCCTACAATGAGCAGTTCTTC | TRBJ2-1 | TRBV7-9 | TRBD1 | .
CASSLLAGDSYEQYF | TGTGCCAGCAGCCTACTAGCGGGAGATTCGTACGAGCAGTACTTC | TRBJ2-7 | TRBV7-2 | TRBD2 | .
CARSEVGTGSSYEQYF | TGTGCCCGCAGTGAAGTGGGGACAGGGAGCTCCTACGAGCAGTACTTC | TRBJ2-7 | TRBV6-1 | TRBD1 | .
CASSSHYEQYF | TGTGCCAGCAGCTCCCACTACGAGCAGTACTTC | TRBJ2-7 | TRBV7-3 | . | .
CAISESGRVAYF | TGTGCCATCAGTGAGTCGGGGAGGGTGGCGTACTTC | TRBJ2-7 | TRBV10-3 | TRBD2 | .
CASSLQGAATQYF | TGTGCCAGCAGCTTACAGGGGGCCGCGACCCAGTACTTC | TRBJ2-5 | TRBV7-6 | TRBD1 | .
CASSTTKWGLSSYNEQFF | TGTGCCAGCAGCACAACAAAGTGGGGCCTAAGCTCCTACAATGAGCAGTTCTTC | TRBJ2-1 | TRBV27 | . | .
CASSLDTVYEQYF | TGTGCCAGCAGTTTAGACACGGTCTACGAGCAGTACTTC | TRBJ2-7 | TRBV28 | . | few
CASSIWGSRGLSNQPQHF | TGTGCCAGTTCTATCTGGGGGAGCAGGGGGCTTAGCAATCAGCCCCAGCATTTT | TRBJ1-5 | TRBV19 | TRBD1 | once